This TCR beta chain is from a study of T cells after yellow fever vaccination. The study's findings and limits: Only a small proportion of the clonotypes turned up in both the CD4 and the CD8 compartments, likely arising from convergent recombination. Abundant clonotypes from the bulk population could contaminate FACS-sorted repertoires. Once the booster was given, most primary-vaccination clones reappeared, at approximately 97% for CD4 and over 70% for CD8.

At least ten counts were recorded for this clonotype. Germline V gene data show CDR1 as SEHNR and CDR2 as FQNEAQ (reference sequence). The CDR3 covers 15 residues. With 2 bases clipped from V and 3 bases from J, the junction kept 6 bases outside the gene matches. They built TCR cDNA with 5'RACE template switching, a step that put in a universal primer site and UMIs. Each CDR3 protein is one row after TCRdb ran MiXCR on the 5' RACE reads. The data hold 40,000 or so distinct CDR3 sequences, with roughly 7% observed a single time. This clonotype originated in a man aged 25-40 years who received the YFV17D yellow fever vaccine. Sequencing was performed on CD8+ T cells not binding an NS4B(214-222) dextramer, sorted from PBMCs, taken 45 days after the yellow fever booster vaccination. The gene calls are TRBV7-9 and TRBJ2-7, with 8 bases fitting TRBD1. CDR3 DNA sequence: TGTGCCAGCAGCTTATCGCAGGGGGCGGTCTACGAGCAGTACTTC. Translating it yields CASSLSQGAVYEQYF.